One sample yielded the 9 T cell receptor beta chains listed below, sequenced in a study of blood T cell repertoires in COVID-19. The data were produced by immunoSEQ multiplex PCR, yet TCRdb's version contains in-frame clones alone and is incomplete. The table shows roughly 380,000 clones, with 81% occurring only once. Sequencing was performed on peripheral blood. The source of these receptors is a human donor with acute or convalescent COVID-19. The donor label of this sample is uncertain.

The chain employs TRBV6-6 and TRBJ1-1, with TRBD1 matching 7 bases. V was clipped by 6 bases and J by 0 bases; unmatched bases: 4. Germline V CDR1 and CDR2: MNHNY, SVGAGI (reference sequence). This CDR3 contains 14 residues. CDR3 sequence reads: CASRDRRVNTEAFF. CDR3 sequence (DNA): TGTGCCAGCAGGGACAGGCGGGTGAACACTGAAGCTTTCTTT.

J is TRBJ1-6 and V is TRBV7-2; a possible D gene is TRBD1 (6 bases). Germline CDR1 is SGHTA and CDR2 is FQGNSA. The CDR3 spans 15 residues. The ends were cut back, 2 bases at V and 4 bases at J, with 9 bases in the middle. In nucleotides, the CDR3 is TGTGCCAGCAGCTTAAGGGACACTTATAATTCACCCCTCCACTTT. It encodes CASSLRDTYNSPLHF.

This chain links TRBV2 with TRBJ2-1; the match to TRBD2 covers 8 bases. Trimming took 6 bases from V and 15 from J; bases not matched to a gene: 10. The V gene's germline CDR1 is SNHLY and CDR2 FYNNEI. CDR3 length equals 12 residues. The CDR3 region has the DNA TGTGCCAGCAGCTTCGGGGGGGCCGGTCGGTTCTTC. Translation gives CASSFGGAGRFF. The whole variable domain, remainder taken from reference TRBV2 and TRBJ2-1, is EPEVTQTPSHQVTQMGQEVILRCVPISNHLYFYWYRQILGQKVEFLVSFYNNEISEKSEIFDDQFSVERPDGSNFTLKIRSTKLEDSAMYFCASSFGGAGRFFGPGTRLTVL.

This chain uses TRBV7-9 with TRBJ1-6; no reliable D call. V gave up 5 bases and J gave up 13 bases, with 18 bases separating them. This CDR3 region has 14 residues. From germline, CDR1 is SEHNR and CDR2 FQNEAQ (reference sequence). The CDR3 protein is CASSLVAGEIPLHF. The CDR3 DNA reads TGTGCCAGCAGCCTAGTCGCCGGGGAGATCCCCCTCCACTTT.

This clone turned up a few times. V usage is TRBV7-8 and J usage is TRBJ2-2; 9 bases match TRBD2. The CDR3 is 16 residues long. The trim removed 1 base at V and 6 bases at J, leaving 6 bases unmatched. Germline V lookup: CDR1 SGHVS, CDR2 FQNEAQ. CDR3 nucleotide sequence: TGTGCCAGCAGCTTAGTTGCGGGAGGGCCAGCCGGGGAGCTGTTTTTT. This codes for CASSLVAGGPAGELFF.

The chain links TRBV7-9 to TRBJ2-1, with TRBD1 as a possible D gene (6 bases). The CDR3 is made up of 15 amino acids. V was clipped by 2 bases and J by 0 bases, with 8 bases between them. Germline V gives CDR1 SEHNR, CDR2 FQNEAQ (reference sequence). The DNA for the CDR3 is TGTGCCAGCAGCTTAACAGGGAGCTCCTACAATGAGCAGTTCTTC. Translation: CASSLTGSSYNEQFF.

This chain connects TRBV4-2 to TRBJ2-2; the match to TRBD2 covers 8 bases. The ends lost 5 bases at V and 4 bases at J; junction bases unmatched: 12. The CDR3 loop spans 17 amino acids. CDR1 LGHNA and CDR2 YNFKEQ come from the germline V gene. The CDR3 reads CASSRQTSVWGTGELFF. The CDR3 nucleotides read TGTGCCAGCAGCAGACAGACTAGCGTATGGGGCACCGGGGAGCTGTTTTTT.

The chain recombines TRBV6-5 with TRBJ1-1; D unresolved. V was trimmed by 7 bases and J by 0 bases, leaving 12 bases between them. This CDR3 contains 14 residues. Per the germline V gene, CDR1 is MNHEY and CDR2 is SVGAGI. This CDR3 reads CASINRGMNTEAFF. CDR3 bases: TGTGCCAGCATAAACCGCGGTATGAACACTGAAGCTTTCTTT.

V usage is TRBV30 and J usage is TRBJ2-2; TRBD1 matches 9 bases. Unmatched junction bases numbered 6, after V lost 3 bases and J lost 1 base. The CDR3 has 16 amino acids. Germline loops: CDR1 GTSNPN, CDR2 SVGIG (reference sequence). This CDR3 is CAWRDRGTKNTGELFF. CDR3 coding DNA: TGTGCCTGGAGAGACAGGGGGACCAAGAACACCGGGGAGCTGTTTTTT.